This entry describes one T cell receptor (beta chain). This entry is derived from a study of T cell responses to AZD1222 COVID-19 vaccine. This CDR3 is 15 amino acids long. Germline CDR1 is MDHEN and CDR2 is SYDVKM. With V trimmed by 7 bases and J by 3 bases, 10 bases remained unmatched. Measured with immunoSEQ multiplex PCR; TCRdb has only the in-frame clones, and not every one. This table has 130,000 or so clones, roughly 91% appearing once. This chain links TRBV28 with TRBJ2-7; 9 positions match TRBD2. Sequencing used peripheral blood, obtained on day 0 of MenACWY control vaccination. The TCR was taken from an adult in good health. The CDR3, as DNA: TGTGCCAGCAACGAACCGGCGGGAGGGAACTACGAGCAGTACTTC. As protein: CASNEPAGGNYEQYF.